These T cell receptor beta chains were read from a single sample in a study of STAT5B mutations in CD4+ large granular lymphocyte leukemia. Profiled with immunoSEQ multiplex PCR; TCRdb holds only in-frame clones, not every one. The sample shows tens of thousands of clones, roughly 78% of them seen only once. The sample taken for sequencing was CD4+ T cells from blood buffy coats. Receptors originate from a human donor in good health. The CDR3 runs from the conserved cysteine through the conserved F or W. A D gene is named only where the DNA matches it firmly. Not all rows give a size; the values are once, few, many and, for expanded clones, a class.

length,D,V,J,size,DNA,CDR3
14,TRBD1,TRBV2,TRBJ2-7,-,TGTGCCAGCCGGGGCGGCAGGGGGATAGACGAGCAGTACTTC,CASRGGRGIDEQYF
14,TRBD1,TRBV10-3,TRBJ2-7,-,TGTGCCATCAGTAGGGGACAGGGGTCCTACGAGCAGTACTTC,CAISRGQGSYEQYF
12,-,TRBV28,TRBJ1-6,-,TGTGCCAGCACCTCCGGGGGATCACCCCTCCACTTT,CASTSGGSPLHF
13,-,TRBV18,TRBJ1-2,-,TGTGCCAGCTCCCTGTCGAACATCTATGGCTACACCTTC,CASSLSNIYGYTF
13,-,TRBV5-4,TRBJ1-2,once,TGTGCCAGCAGCCCCGGGACACTTTATGGCTACACCTTC,CASSPGTLYGYTF
16,TRBD2,TRBV5-1,TRBJ2-5,-,TGCGCCAGCAGCTTGGCCGGGCGGGGGGGCCAAGAGACCCAGTACTTC,CASSLAGRGGQETQYF
13,-,TRBV9,TRBJ1-2,-,TGTGCCAGCAGGGGGGTCCTAAAGTATGGCTACACCTTC,CASRGVLKYGYTF
15,TRBD1,TRBV7-9,TRBJ1-1,-,TGTGCCAGCAGCTCCCAACAGGGGGTTGACACTGAAGCTTTCTTT,CASSSQQGVDTEAFF
13,TRBD2,TRBV19,TRBJ2-5,-,TGTGCCAGTAGTCGACTAGCACTAGAGACCCAGTACTTC,CASSRLALETQYF
15,TRBD1,TRBV18,TRBJ1-2,-,TGTGCCAGCTCCCGGGACAGGGGGCTAAGCTCTGGCTACACCTTC,CASSRDRGLSSGYTF
14,-,TRBV6-5,TRBJ1-3,-,TGTGCCAGCAGTTACTCGGTCAGGGGAAACACCATATATTTT,CASSYSVRGNTIYF
13,TRBD1,TRBV2,TRBJ2-7,few,TGTGCCAGCAGTGATCCCGGGACAGGGGTAATGTGCTTC,CASSDPGTGVMCF
14,TRBD1,TRBV28,TRBJ1-4,-,TGTGCCAGCAGTCCCGGGACAGGTCGTGAAAAACTGTTTTTT,CASSPGTGREKLFF
15,-,TRBV5-1,TRBJ1-1,-,TGCGCCAGCAGCTTGGCCCCTGTGAGGGAAACTGAAGCTTTCTTT,CASSLAPVRETEAFF
15,TRBD1,TRBV2,TRBJ1-6,-,TGTGCCAGCAGTGGGACAGGAATCTATAATTCACCCCTCCACTTT,CASSGTGIYNSPLHF
15,-,TRBV6-7,TRBJ1-1,-,TGTGCCAGACTACTCAGGGGCTGGGATAGCACTGAAGCTTTCTTT,CARLLRGWDSTEAFF
16,-,TRBV5-1,TRBJ1-3,-,TGCGCCAGCAGCTTGGGCGACGGGTCCACTGGAAACACCATATATTTT,CASSLGDGSTGNTIYF
14,-,TRBV18,TRBJ1-4,-,TGTGCCAGCTCCCCGACAACAGGGTATGAAAAACTGTTTTTT,CASSPTTGYEKLFF
15,-,TRBV4-1,TRBJ2-3,-,TGCGCCAGCAGCCGTACGGCTTTTAGCACAGATACGCAGTATTTT,CASSRTAFSTDTQYF
14,-,TRBV5-4,TRBJ1-1,few,TGTGCCAGCAGCTCAAGACAGATGAACACTGAAGCTTTCTTT,CASSSRQMNTEAFF
14,TRBD1,TRBV19,TRBJ1-4,-,TGTGCCAGCACCCGACAGGGGGCAAATGAAAAACTGTTTTTT,CASTRQGANEKLFF
16,-,TRBV21-1,TRBJ2-4,-,TGTGCCAGCAGCAAAGAACAGGGAGATTCCAAAAACATTCAGTACTTC,CASSKEQGDSKNIQYF
15,-,TRBV5-1,TRBJ1-1,few,TGCGCCAGCAGCCCGCGGGCAGGTACGAACACTGAAGCTTTCTTT,CASSPRAGTNTEAFF
17,TRBD1,TRBV28,TRBJ1-6,-,TGTGCCAGCAGTACCCCGGGACAGGGTTCACTACAGCCGCCCCTCCACTTT,CASSTPGQGSLQPPLHF
14,-,TRBV9,TRBJ2-5,-,TGTGCCAGCAGCGTAGGGGCGGGGTTAGAGACCCAGTACTTC,CASSVGAGLETQYF
13,TRBD2,TRBV5-3,TRBJ2-5,-,TGTGCCAGAAGCTTGCCTAGCGGGGAGACCCAGTACTTC,CARSLPSGETQYF
16,-,TRBV4-1,TRBJ2-7,-,TGCGCCAGCAGCCAAGAAGGCCGGGGGCTCACCGACGAGCAGTACTTC,CASSQEGRGLTDEQYF
13,-,TRBV6-1,TRBJ2-1,-,TGTGCCAGCAGTGAACGGGGGCGGAATGAGCAGTTCTTC,CASSERGRNEQFF
15,-,TRBV28,TRBJ1-4,-,TGTGCCAGCAGTTTATTAGCCCTAGCAGGGGAAAAACTGTTTTTT,CASSLLALAGEKLFF
11,-,TRBV29-1,TRBJ1-1,-,TGCAGCGTTGAACGGGGGACGTATGCTTTCTTT,CSVERGTYAFF
17,TRBD2,TRBV28,TRBJ2-5,-,TGTGCCAGCAGCCCCGCAAGCGGGGTCGAGGTATTAGAGACCCAGTACTTC,CASSPASGVEVLETQYF